This TCR beta chain was sequenced during a study of blood T cell repertoires in COVID-19. Sequenced by immunoSEQ multiplex PCR; TCRdb stores in-frame clones only, minus some. The table includes roughly 160,000 clones, almost 85% detected once. Either two negative PCRs, clearance, or symptom resolution qualified Cohort 3 donors as recovered. Germline V gives CDR1 LGHDT, CDR2 YNNKEL (reference sequence). The CDR3 is 21 amino acids. The ends lost 0 bases at V and 4 bases at J; junction bases unmatched: 15. Specimen: PBMCs or T cells enriched from blood (not recorded which). The chain joins TRBV3-1 (or the pseudogene TRBV3-2) to TRBJ2-2; 12 positions agree with TRBD2. The TCR comes from a man aged 45-60 years who had recovered from COVID-19. The CDR3 nucleotides read TGTGCCAGCAGCCAAGATAACTCCGGACTAGCGGGGTTTCAGCCCACCGGGGAGCTGTTTTTT. Amino acids: CASSQDNSGLAGFQPTGELFF.